This is a list of T cell receptor beta chains from one sample in a study of post-analysis software for immune sequencing data. One entry per CDR3 protein, called by TCRdb with MiXCR from the PCR reads. The sample lists roughly 800,000 distinct CDR3 sequences, more than 45% occurring once. Sequencing used blood. The receptors were gathered from a girl aged 10 to 17 with multiple sclerosis. Each CDR3 is given with its conserved first and last residue. D genes are given only for firm matches. Size tells how often a clone was seen (once, few, many) or the class of an expanded clone, and some rows leave it out.

d_gene,v_gene,abundance,j_gene,CDR3aa,CDR3nt
-,TRBV30,-,TRBJ1-1,CAWSRGRAEAFF,TGTGCCTGGAGTCGGGGGCGCGCTGAAGCTTTCTTT
TRBD2,TRBV6-6,-,TRBJ2-4,CASSYQTSGRTKNIQYF,TGTGCCAGCAGTTACCAAACTAGCGGGAGGACCAAAAACATTCAGTACTTC
TRBD2,TRBV7-3,-,TRBJ2-3,CASSSTLAGESDTQYF,TGTGCCAGCAGCTCTACACTAGCGGGAGAATCAGATACGCAGTATTTT
TRBD1,TRBV7-2,-,TRBJ1-1,CASSSHRTGDTEAFF,TGTGCCAGCAGCTCTCACCGGACAGGCGACACTGAAGCTTTCTTT
-,TRBV20-1,-,TRBJ2-4,CSARKEGVVAKNIQYF,TGCAGTGCTAGAAAGGAGGGGGTCGTGGCCAAAAACATTCAGTACTTC
-,TRBV9,few,TRBJ2-5,CASSVTRGETQYF,TGTGCCAGCAGCGTCACTAGGGGAGAGACCCAGTACTTC
-,TRBV6-1,many,TRBJ2-7,CASSPGTRKHEQYF,TGTGCCAGCAGTCCCGGGACCCGTAAGCACGAGCAGTACTTC
-,TRBV7-2,few,TRBJ1-5,CASSPGGFRNQPQHF,TGTGCCAGCAGCCCGGGGGGGTTCCGCAATCAGCCCCAGCATTTT
-,TRBV5-1,-,TRBJ1-1,CASSLGGHLNTEAFF,TGCGCCAGCAGCTTGGGGGGACACCTGAACACTGAAGCTTTCTTT
-,TRBV27,-,TRBJ1-2,CASSLVGASNYGYTF,TGTGCCAGCAGTTTAGTGGGGGCTTCTAACTATGGCTACACCTTC
-,TRBV15,few,TRBJ1-4,CATSRDGKEKLFF,TGTGCCACCAGCAGAGATGGGAAGGAAAAACTGTTTTTT
TRBD2,TRBV20-1,-,TRBJ2-5,CSALDRLAGPQETQYF,TGCAGTGCTCTCGATCGACTAGCGGGGCCGCAAGAGACCCAGTACTTC
-,TRBV4-1,-,TRBJ2-7,CASSQDIASLYEQYF,TGCGCCAGCAGCCAAGATATAGCTAGCCTCTACGAGCAGTACTTC
TRBD2,TRBV20-1,-,TRBJ2-7,CSARETSGYEQYF,TGCAGTGCTAGGGAGACTAGCGGCTACGAGCAGTACTTC
-,TRBV29-1,few,TRBJ2-5,CSVVDSSWEGTQYF,TGCAGCGTCGTGGACTCTAGCTGGGAAGGGACCCAGTACTTC
-,TRBV12-3/TRBV12-4,-,TRBJ1-2,CASSFAGSLGYTF,TGTGCCAGCAGTTTTGCAGGGAGTCTTGGCTACACCTTC
-,TRBV5-1,-,TRBJ2-4,CASTPGVESSYVQYF,TGCGCCAGCACGCCGGGGGTAGAGTCCTCCTACGTGCAGTACTTC
-,TRBV6-5,few,TRBJ1-4,CASSYSPGGKLFF,TGTGCCAGCAGTTACAGCCCAGGTGGAAAACTGTTTTTT
-,TRBV6-1,-,TRBJ2-6,CASSEGIGGIMAGANVLTF,TGTGCCAGCAGTGAAGGGATTGGGGGGATTATGGCTGGGGCCAACGTCCTGACTTTC
-,TRBV5-1,-,TRBJ2-1,CASSLVGQGWNEQFF,TGCGCCAGCAGCTTGGTGGGGCAGGGGTGGAATGAGCAGTTCTTC
-,TRBV29-1,-,TRBJ2-1,CSVEVEVLVVYEQFF,TGCAGCGTTGAAGTTGAGGTCCTAGTTGTCTATGAGCAGTTCTTC
-,TRBV27,-,TRBJ2-7,CASSSPGVASYEQYF,TGTGCCAGCAGTTCCCCAGGGGTAGCGTCCTACGAGCAGTACTTC
-,TRBV7-9,-,TRBJ2-5,CASSLAPGASETQYF,TGTGCCAGCAGCTTAGCTCCCGGAGCCTCGGAGACCCAGTACTTC
TRBD1,TRBV27,few,TRBJ2-7,CASSSRTGGSYEQYF,TGTGCCAGCAGTTCGCGGACAGGGGGCTCCTACGAGCAGTACTTC
TRBD2,TRBV24-1,-,TRBJ2-2,CATSDPARTSADTGELFF,TGTGCCACCAGTGATCCTGCAAGGACTAGCGCGGACACCGGGGAGCTGTTTTTT
-,TRBV7-9,-,TRBJ2-7,CASSPGREVYF,TGTGCCAGCAGCCCTGGAAGAGAGGTGTACTTC
-,TRBV18,-,TRBJ2-7,CASSPNRESYEQYF,TGTGCCAGCTCACCAAACAGGGAGTCCTACGAGCAGTACTTC
-,TRBV12-3/TRBV12-4,-,TRBJ2-5,CASSPGTVYPETQYF,TGTGCCAGCAGCCCCGGGACGGTATACCCAGAGACCCAGTACTTC
-,TRBV11-2,-,TRBJ2-3,CASSLTAGQPNFPGGADTQYF,TGTGCCAGCAGCTTAACAGCGGGACAGCCTAACTTTCCCGGGGGGGCAGATACGCAGTATTTT
-,TRBV20-1,-,TRBJ2-1,CSARDGRLPFSYEQFF,TGCAGTGCTAGAGATGGACGGCTGCCGTTCTCCTATGAGCAGTTCTTC
TRBD1,TRBV15,-,TRBJ1-2,CATSRDHRGANYGYTF,TGTGCCACCAGCAGAGACCACAGGGGAGCTAACTATGGCTACACCTTC
-,TRBV20-1,-,TRBJ2-6,CSARGPGANVLTF,TGCAGTGCTAGAGGGCCTGGGGCCAACGTCCTGACTTTC
TRBD1,TRBV5-1,few,TRBJ2-4,CASSSAWTGDMDIQYF,TGCGCCAGCAGCTCCGCTTGGACAGGGGATATGGACATTCAGTACTTC
-,TRBV7-9,few,TRBJ2-5,CASSPSSSVETQYF,TGTGCCAGCAGCCCAAGCTCTAGCGTGGAGACCCAGTACTTC
TRBD2,TRBV6-6,-,TRBJ2-1,CASSWSGTSNDVQFF,TGTGCCAGCAGTTGGTCCGGGACTAGCAACGATGTGCAGTTCTTC
-,TRBV29-1,few,TRBJ2-6,CSVEGSGANVLTF,TGCAGCGTTGAAGGCTCTGGGGCCAACGTCCTGACTTTC
-,TRBV5-1,-,TRBJ2-1,CASSLTTGYNEQFF,TGCGCCAGCAGCTTAACCACTGGGTACAATGAGCAGTTCTTC
-,TRBV9,-,TRBJ2-7,CASSVGAGLIPYEQYF,TGTGCCAGCAGCGTAGGGGCGGGGCTGATTCCCTACGAGCAGTACTTC
-,TRBV12-3/TRBV12-4,few,TRBJ1-2,CASSTRDTNYGYTF,TGTGCCAGCAGCACCCGGGATACAAACTATGGCTACACCTTC
-,TRBV20-1,-,TRBJ2-7,CSAPSVGEQYF,TGCAGTGCCCCTAGCGTGGGGGAGCAGTACTTC
-,TRBV6-1,-,TRBJ2-1,CASSGSTDNEQFF,TGTGCCAGCAGTGGTTCGACAGACAATGAGCAGTTCTTC
-,TRBV5-1,-,TRBJ1-1,CASSLLKANTEAFF,TGCGCCAGCAGCTTGCTCAAAGCCAACACTGAAGCTTTCTTT
-,TRBV10-2,-,TRBJ2-3,CASTRQKSTDTQYF,TGCGCCAGCACCCGACAGAAATCCACAGATACGCAGTATTTT